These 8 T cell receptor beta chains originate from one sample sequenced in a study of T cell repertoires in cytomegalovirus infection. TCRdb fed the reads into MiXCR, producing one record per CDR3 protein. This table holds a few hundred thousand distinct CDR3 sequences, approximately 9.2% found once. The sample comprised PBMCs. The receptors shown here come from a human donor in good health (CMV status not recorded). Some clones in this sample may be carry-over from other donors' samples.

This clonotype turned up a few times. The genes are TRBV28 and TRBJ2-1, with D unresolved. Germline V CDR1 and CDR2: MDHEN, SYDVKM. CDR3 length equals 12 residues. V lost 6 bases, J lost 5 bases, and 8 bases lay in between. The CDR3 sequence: CASSLVHNEQFF. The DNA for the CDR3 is TGTGCCAGCAGCCTCGTCCACAATGAGCAGTTCTTC.

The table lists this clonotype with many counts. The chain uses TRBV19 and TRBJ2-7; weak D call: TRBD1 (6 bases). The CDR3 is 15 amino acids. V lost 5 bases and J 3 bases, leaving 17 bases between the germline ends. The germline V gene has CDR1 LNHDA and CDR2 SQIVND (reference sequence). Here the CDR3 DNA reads TGTGCCAGTAGTCGACAGGATCGAGGTCGCTACGAGCAGTACTTC. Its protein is CASSRQDRGRYEQYF.

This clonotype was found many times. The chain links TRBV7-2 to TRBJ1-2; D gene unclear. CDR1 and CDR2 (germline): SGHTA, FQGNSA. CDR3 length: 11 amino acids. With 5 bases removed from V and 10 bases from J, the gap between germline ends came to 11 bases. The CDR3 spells CASSAGPAYTF. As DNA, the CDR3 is TGTGCCAGCAGCGCAGGTCCGGCCTACACCTTC.

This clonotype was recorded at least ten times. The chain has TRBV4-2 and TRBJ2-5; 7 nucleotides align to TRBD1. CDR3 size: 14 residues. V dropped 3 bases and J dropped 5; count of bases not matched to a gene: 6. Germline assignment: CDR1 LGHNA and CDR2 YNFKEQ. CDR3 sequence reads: CASSHSTGSETQYF. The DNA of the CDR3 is TGTGCCAGCAGCCACTCGACAGGGTCCGAGACCCAGTACTTC.

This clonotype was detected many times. CDR3 sequence reads: CASSYSRGHGEQYF. The CDR3 DNA reads TGTGCCAGCAGTTACTCACGGGGCCACGGCGAGCAGTACTTC. The chain is built from TRBV6-2 or TRBV6-3 and TRBJ2-7, with D perhaps assigned TRBD1 or TRBD2 (5 bases each). Germline CDR1 is MNHEY and CDR2 is SVGEGT. The V end lost 0 bases, the J end lost 6 bases, and 12 bases lay between the germline ends. This CDR3 spans 14 amino acids.

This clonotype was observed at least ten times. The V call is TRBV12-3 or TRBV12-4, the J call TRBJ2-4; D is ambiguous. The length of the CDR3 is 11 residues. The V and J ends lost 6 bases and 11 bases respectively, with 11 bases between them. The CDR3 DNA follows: TGTGCCAGCAGCCTGCTGGAGCTTCAGTACTTC. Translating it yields CASSLLELQYF.

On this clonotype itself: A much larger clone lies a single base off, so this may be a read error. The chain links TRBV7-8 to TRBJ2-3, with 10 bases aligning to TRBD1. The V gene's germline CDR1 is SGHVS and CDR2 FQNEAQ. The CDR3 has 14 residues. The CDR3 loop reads CASEDRGTSDMQYF. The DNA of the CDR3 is TGTGCCAGTGAGGACAGGGGGACATCGGATATGCAGTATTTT.

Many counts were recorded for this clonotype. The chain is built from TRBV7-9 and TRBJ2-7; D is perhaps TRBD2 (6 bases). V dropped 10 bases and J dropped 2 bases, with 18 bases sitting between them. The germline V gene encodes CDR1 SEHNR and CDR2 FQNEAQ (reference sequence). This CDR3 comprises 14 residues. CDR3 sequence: CATEAGTSTYEQYF. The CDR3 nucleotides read TGTGCCACCGAAGCCGGGACTTCTACCTACGAGCAGTACTTC. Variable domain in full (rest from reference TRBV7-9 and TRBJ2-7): DTGVSQNPRHKITKRGQNVTFRCDPISEHNRLYWYRQTLGQGPEFLTYFQNEAQLEKSRLLSDRFSAERPKGSFSTLEIQRTEQGDSAMYLCATEAGTSTYEQYFGPGTRLTVT.